The sample holds many counts of the clone carrying this TCR beta chain. With 6 bases removed from V and 2 bases from J, the gap between germline ends came to 11 bases. Germline CDR1 MNHNS, CDR2 SASEGT. The CDR3 spans 14 residues. These data are taken from a study of read filtering for tumor transcriptome and immune sequencing. This library used approximately 370 ng RNA and molecular barcoded adaptors spanning alpha/delta and beta/gamma chains. TCRdb ran MiXCR on the reads and lists one entry per CDR3 protein. Of some 120,000 distinct CDR3 sequences in the sample, 10% to 15% are singletons; the top ten hold 8% to 13%.

This TCR derives from a donor at least 40 years old with multiple myeloma. J is TRBJ2-1 and V is TRBV6-1; tentative D call: TRBD1 (5 bases). The sample comprised a population of CD138-negative cells sorted from bone marrow. The CDR3 bases are TGTGCCAGCAGAGAGGACACAGCCTACAATGAGCAGTTCTTC. Its protein product is CASREDTAYNEQFF.